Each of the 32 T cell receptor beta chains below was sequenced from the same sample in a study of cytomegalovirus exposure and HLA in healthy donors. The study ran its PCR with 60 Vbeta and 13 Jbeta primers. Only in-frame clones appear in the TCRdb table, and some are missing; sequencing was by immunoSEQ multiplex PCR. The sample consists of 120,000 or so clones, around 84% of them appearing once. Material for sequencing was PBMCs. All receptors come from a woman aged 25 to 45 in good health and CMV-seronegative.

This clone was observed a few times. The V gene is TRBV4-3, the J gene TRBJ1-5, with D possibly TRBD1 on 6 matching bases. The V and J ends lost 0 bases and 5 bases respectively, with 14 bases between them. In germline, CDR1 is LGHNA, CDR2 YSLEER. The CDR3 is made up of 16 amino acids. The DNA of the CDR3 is TGCGCCAGCAGCCAAGATTGGGGGCTCCGGTATCAGCCCCAGCATTTT. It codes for CASSQDWGLRYQPQHF.

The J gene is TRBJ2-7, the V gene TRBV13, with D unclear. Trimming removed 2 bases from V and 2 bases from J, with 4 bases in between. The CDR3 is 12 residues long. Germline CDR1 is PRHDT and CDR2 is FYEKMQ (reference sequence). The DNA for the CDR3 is TGTGCCAGCAGCTTATCCACCTACGAGCAGTACTTC. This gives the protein CASSLSTYEQYF.

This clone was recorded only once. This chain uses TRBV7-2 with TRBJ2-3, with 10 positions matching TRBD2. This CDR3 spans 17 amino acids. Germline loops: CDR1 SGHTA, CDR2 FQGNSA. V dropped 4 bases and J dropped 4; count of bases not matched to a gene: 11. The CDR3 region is CASSSPEKREGPDTQYF. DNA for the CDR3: TGTGCCAGCAGCTCCCCGGAGAAGCGGGAGGGCCCAGATACGCAGTATTTT.

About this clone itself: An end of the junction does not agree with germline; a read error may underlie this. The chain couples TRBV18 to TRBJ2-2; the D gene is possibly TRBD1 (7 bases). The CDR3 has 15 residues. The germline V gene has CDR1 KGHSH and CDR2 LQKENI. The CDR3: CASSGGGGLTGELFF. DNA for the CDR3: TGTGCCAGCTCCGGAGGAGGGGGCCTTACCGGAGAGCTGTTTTTT.

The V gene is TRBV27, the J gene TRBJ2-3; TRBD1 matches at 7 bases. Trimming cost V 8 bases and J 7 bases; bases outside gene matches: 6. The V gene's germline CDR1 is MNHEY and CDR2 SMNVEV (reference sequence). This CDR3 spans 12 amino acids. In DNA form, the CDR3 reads TGTGCCAGCGGGGCGACAGGGAATACGCAGTATTTT. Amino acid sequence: CASGATGNTQYF.

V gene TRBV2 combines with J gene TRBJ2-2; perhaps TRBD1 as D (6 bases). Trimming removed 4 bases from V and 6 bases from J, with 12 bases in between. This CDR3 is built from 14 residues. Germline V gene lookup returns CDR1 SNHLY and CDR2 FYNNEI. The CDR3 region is CASSVAGVPGELFF. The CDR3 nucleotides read TGTGCCAGCAGTGTGGCAGGGGTGCCCGGGGAGCTGTTTTTT.

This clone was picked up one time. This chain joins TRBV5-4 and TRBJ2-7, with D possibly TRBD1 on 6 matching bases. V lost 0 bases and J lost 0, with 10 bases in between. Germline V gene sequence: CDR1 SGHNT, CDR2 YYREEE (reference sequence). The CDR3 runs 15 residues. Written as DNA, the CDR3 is TGTGCCAGCAGCTTGGATCAGGGGCCCTCCTACGAGCAGTACTTC. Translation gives CASSLDQGPSYEQYF.

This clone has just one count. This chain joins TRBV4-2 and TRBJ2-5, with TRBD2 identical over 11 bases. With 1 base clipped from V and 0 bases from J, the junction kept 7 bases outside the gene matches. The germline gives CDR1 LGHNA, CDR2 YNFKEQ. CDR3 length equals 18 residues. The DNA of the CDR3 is TGTGCCAGCAGCCAAGGTCATCTAGCGGGGGGAAACCAAGAGACCCAGTACTTC. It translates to CASSQGHLAGGNQETQYF.

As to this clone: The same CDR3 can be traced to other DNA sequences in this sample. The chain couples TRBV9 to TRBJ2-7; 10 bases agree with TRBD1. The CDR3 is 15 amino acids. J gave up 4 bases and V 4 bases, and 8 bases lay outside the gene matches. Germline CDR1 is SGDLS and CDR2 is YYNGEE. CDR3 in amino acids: CASSLTGQGGYEQYF. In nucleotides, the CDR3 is TGTGCCAGCAGCTTGACCGGACAGGGGGGATACGAGCAGTACTTC. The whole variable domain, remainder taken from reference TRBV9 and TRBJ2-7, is DSGVTQTPKHLITATGQRVTLRCSPRSGDLSVYWYQQSLDQGLQFLIQYYNGEERAKGNILERFSAQQFPDLHSELNLSSLELGDSALYFCASSLTGQGGYEQYFGPGTRLTVT.

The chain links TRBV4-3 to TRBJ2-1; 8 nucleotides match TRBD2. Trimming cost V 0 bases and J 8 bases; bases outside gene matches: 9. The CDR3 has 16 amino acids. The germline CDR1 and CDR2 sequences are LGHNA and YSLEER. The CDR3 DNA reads TGCGCCAGCAGCCAAGAGTTGCGGGGGGAAGTTTATGAGCAGTTCTTC. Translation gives CASSQELRGEVYEQFF.

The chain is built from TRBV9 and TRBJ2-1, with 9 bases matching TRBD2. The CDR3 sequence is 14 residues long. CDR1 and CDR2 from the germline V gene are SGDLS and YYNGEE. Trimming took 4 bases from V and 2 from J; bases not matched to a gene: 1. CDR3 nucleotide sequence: TGTGCCAGCAGCAGGACTAGCGCCTACAATGAGCAGTTCTTC. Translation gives CASSRTSAYNEQFF.

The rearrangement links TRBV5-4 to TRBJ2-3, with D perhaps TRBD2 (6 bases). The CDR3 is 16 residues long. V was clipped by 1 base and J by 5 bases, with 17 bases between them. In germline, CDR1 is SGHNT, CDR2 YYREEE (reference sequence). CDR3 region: CASSLTGSGYEDTQYF. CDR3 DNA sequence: TGTGCCAGCAGCTTGACTGGGAGCGGGTATGAAGATACGCAGTATTTT.

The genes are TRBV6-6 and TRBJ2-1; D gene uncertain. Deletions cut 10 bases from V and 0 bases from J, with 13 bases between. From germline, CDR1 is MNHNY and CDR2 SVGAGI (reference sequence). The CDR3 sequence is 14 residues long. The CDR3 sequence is CATTAESSYNEQFF. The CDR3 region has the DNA TGTGCCACCACGGCGGAGAGCTCCTACAATGAGCAGTTCTTC.

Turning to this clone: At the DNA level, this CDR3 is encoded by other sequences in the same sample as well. CDR3 nucleotide sequence: TGTGCCAGCAGTTACCGGGACTCCTACGAGCAGTACTTC. Amino acid sequence: CASSYRDSYEQYF. This rearrangement joins TRBV6-5 to TRBJ2-7, with D possibly matching TRBD2 (5 bases). Trimming shortened V by 2 bases and J by 0 bases, and 5 bases separated the two germline ends. Germline assignment: CDR1 MNHEY and CDR2 SVGAGI. There are 13 residues in the CDR3.

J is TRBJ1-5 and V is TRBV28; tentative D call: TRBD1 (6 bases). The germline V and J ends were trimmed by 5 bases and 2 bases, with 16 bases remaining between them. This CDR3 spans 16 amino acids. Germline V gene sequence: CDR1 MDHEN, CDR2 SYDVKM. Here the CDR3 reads CASSRISQGRNQPQHF. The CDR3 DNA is TGTGCCAGCAGTCGAATTTCACAGGGACGCAATCAGCCCCAGCATTTT.

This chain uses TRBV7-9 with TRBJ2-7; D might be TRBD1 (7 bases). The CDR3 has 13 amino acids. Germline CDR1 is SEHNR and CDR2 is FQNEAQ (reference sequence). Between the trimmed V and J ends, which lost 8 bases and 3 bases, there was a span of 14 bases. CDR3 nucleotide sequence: TGTGCCAGCCGTCGGGGGACAGACTACGAGCAGTACTTC. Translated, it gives CASRRGTDYEQYF.

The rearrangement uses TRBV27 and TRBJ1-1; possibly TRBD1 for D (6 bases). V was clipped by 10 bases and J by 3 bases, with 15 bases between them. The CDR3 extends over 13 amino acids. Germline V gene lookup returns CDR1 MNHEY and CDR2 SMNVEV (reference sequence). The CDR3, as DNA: TGTGCCACCCTCGGACAGTCGGACACTGAAGCTTTCTTT. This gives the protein CATLGQSDTEAFF.

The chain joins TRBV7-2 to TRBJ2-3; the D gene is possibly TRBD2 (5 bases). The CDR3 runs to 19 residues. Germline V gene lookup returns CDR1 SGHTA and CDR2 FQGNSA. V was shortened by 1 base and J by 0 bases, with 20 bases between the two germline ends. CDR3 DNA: TGTGCCAGCAGCTTAGAGCCTCGGGGAGTAGGTTTGAGCACAGATACGCAGTATTTT. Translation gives CASSLEPRGVGLSTDTQYF.

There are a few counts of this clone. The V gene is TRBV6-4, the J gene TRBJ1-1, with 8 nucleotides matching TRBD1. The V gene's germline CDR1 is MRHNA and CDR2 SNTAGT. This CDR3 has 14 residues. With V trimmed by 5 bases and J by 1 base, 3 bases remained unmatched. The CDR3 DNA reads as TGTGCCAGCAGTATCACAGGGGGGAACACTGAAGCTTTCTTT. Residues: CASSITGGNTEAFF.

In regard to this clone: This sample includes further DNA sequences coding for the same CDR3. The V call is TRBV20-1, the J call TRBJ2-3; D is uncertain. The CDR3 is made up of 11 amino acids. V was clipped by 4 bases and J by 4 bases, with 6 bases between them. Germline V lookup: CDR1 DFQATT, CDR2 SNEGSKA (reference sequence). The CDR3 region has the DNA TGCAGTGCTACCCTAGCAGATACGCAGTATTTT. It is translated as CSATLADTQYF.

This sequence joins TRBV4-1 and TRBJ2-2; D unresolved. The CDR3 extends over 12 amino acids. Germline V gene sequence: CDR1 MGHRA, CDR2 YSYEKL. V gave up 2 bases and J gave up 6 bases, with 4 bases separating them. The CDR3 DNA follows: TGCGCCAGCAGCCAATCCGCCGGGGAGCTGTTTTTT. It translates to CASSQSAGELFF.

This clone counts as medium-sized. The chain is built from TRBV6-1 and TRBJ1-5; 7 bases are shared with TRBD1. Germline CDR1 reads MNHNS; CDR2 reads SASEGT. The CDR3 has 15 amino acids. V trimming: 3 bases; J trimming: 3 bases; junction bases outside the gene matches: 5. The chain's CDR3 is CASSDWTGYNQPQHF. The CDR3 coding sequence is TGTGCCAGCAGTGACTGGACAGGCTACAATCAGCCCCAGCATTTT.

CDR3 nucleotide sequence: TGTGCCAGCAGCTTAGATGGAGCTCGTACAGATACGCAGTATTTT. It specifies CASSLDGARTDTQYF. This chain links TRBV7-9 with TRBJ2-3; unclear D gene. V lost 1 base, J lost 3 bases, and 11 bases lay in between. The CDR3 is 15 residues long. The germline V gene encodes CDR1 SEHNR and CDR2 FQNEAQ (reference sequence). The whole variable domain, filled in from reference TRBV7-9 and TRBJ2-3, reads DTGVSQNPRHKITKRGQNVTFRCDPISEHNRLYWYRQTLGQGPEFLTYFQNEAQLEKSRLLSDRFSAERPKGSFSTLEIQRTEQGDSAMYLCASSLDGARTDTQYFGPGTRLTVL.

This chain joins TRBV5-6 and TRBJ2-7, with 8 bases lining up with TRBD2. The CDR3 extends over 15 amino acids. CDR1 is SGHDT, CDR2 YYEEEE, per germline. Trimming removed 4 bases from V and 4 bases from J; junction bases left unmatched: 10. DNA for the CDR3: TGTGCCAGCAGCCTGGGGACGGGGGGGCCGTACGAGCAGTACTTC. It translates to CASSLGTGGPYEQYF.

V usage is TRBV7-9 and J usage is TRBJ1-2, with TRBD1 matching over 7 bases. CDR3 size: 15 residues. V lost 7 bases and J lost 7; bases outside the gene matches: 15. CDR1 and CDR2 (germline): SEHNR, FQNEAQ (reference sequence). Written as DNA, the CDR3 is TGTGCCAGCAACCCCTTTCAGGGCAGGGGGTTTGGCTACACCTTC. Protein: CASNPFQGRGFGYTF.

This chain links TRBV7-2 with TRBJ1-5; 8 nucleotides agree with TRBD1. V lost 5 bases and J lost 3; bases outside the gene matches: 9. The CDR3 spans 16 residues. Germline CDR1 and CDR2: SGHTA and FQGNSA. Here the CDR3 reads CASSKQTGVLNQPQHF. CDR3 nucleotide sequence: TGTGCCAGCAGCAAACAGACAGGGGTCCTCAATCAGCCCCAGCATTTT.

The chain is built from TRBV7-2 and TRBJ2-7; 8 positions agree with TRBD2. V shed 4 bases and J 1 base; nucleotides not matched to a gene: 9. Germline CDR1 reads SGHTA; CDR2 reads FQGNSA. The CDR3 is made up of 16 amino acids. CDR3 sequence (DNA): TGTGCCAGCAGCTCCCGCGGGGGGCGCGGATCCTACGAGCAGTACTTC. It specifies CASSSRGGRGSYEQYF.

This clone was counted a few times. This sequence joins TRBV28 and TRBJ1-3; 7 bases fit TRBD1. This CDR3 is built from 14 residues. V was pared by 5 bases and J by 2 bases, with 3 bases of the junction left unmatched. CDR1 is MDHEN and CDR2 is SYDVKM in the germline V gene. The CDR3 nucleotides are TGTGCCAGCAGTCGCCAGGGGGCTGGAAACACCATATATTTT. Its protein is CASSRQGAGNTIYF.

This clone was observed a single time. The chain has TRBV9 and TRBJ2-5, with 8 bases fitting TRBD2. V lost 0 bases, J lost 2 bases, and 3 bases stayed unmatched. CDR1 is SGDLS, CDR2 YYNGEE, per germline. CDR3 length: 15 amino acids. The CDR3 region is CASSVAVAGQETQYF. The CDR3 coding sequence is TGTGCCAGCAGCGTAGCCGTAGCGGGGCAAGAGACCCAGTACTTC.

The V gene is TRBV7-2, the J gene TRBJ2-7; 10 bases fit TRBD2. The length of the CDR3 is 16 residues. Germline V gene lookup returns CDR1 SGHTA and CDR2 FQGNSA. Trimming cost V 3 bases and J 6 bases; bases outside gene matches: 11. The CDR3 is CASSFSSGSLGLEQYF. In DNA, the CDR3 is TGTGCCAGCAGCTTCTCTAGCGGGAGTCTCGGTCTCGAGCAGTACTTC.

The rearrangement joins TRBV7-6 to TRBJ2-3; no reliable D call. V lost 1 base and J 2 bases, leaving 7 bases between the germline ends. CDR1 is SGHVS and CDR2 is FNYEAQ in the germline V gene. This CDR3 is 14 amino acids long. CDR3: CASSLDSSTDTQYF. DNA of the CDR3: TGTGCCAGCAGCTTAGACAGCTCCACAGATACGCAGTATTTT.

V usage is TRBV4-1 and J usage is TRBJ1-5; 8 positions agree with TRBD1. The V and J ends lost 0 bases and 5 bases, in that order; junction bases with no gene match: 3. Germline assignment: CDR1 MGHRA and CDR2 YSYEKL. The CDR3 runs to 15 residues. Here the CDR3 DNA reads TGCGCCAGCAGCCAAGAGATCAGGGGGCATCAGCCCCAGCATTTT. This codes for CASSQEIRGHQPQHF.